This T cell receptor beta chain was recorded in a study of OX40 agonist ivuxolimab in advanced cancers. A note on the overall study: Ivuxolimab, which targeted the costimulatory receptor OX40 (CD134), was an agonistic, fully human IgG2 monoclonal antibody. Intravenous ivuxolimab was administered to patients every 2 weeks at six dose levels: 0.01, 0.1, 0.3, 1.5, 3 and 10 mg/kg. Of the approximately 50 dose-escalation patients, hepatocellular carcinoma was present in about 19, melanoma in roughly 15, renal cell carcinoma in 9 and head and neck cancer in 9. The dose-escalation cohort was roughly 87% male with a mean age of around 64 years, ranging from roughly 23 to 80. Prior anti-PD-1, anti-PD-L1 or anti-CTLA-4 therapy was permitted, and about 40% of dose-escalation patients had received checkpoint inhibitors. Three dose-escalation patients achieved partial responses, one with hepatocellular carcinoma and two with cutaneous melanoma. Peripheral TCRbeta sequencing was intended to test whether TCR sequence diversity was altered and clonal T-cell expansion was caused by ivuxolimab. The paper reports the monotherapy dose-escalation portion (N of about 50 patients) of the phase I ivuxolimab trial.

Remarks on this clone: Which antigen it targets is not known. No per-base quality is available; no much larger clone lies one base away.

Cut back by 2 bases and 3 bases, the V and J ends lie 17 bases apart. Reading the germline V gene gives CDR1 SGHTA and CDR2 FQGTGA. Measured from the cysteine to the phenylalanine, the CDR3 is 17 residues long. CDR3 DNA is the only sequence kept; it has 51 bases, read in frame from the first base. Patients with autoimmune disease history or receiving systemic immunosuppression were excluded from the trial. Peripheral blood for TCR sequencing was drawn from every dose cohort at baseline, at cycle 4 day 1 and at cycle 7 day 1. The samples were drawn from a first-in-human, open-label, multicenter phase I dose-escalation trial of ivuxolimab. The trial enrolled adults with locally advanced or metastatic head and neck squamous cell, hepatocellular, melanoma or renal cell carcinoma. CD4+ and CD8+ T cells were sorted separately from peripheral blood before TCR sequencing. General study outcomes and caveats: In partial responders in the 0.1-3.0 mg/kg groups, normalized peripheral clonal expansion was found to be among the lowest, especially among CD8+ T cells. Low levels of normalized T-cell clonal expansion were also seen in some patients who did not respond. Antigen specificity was not determined for the clonally expanded peripheral T cells. At doses of 0.1 to 3.0 mg/kg, clonal expansion of both CD4+ and CD8+ T cells in blood was seen between baseline and week 6. After ivuxolimab, more expanded clones were found on average in CD8+ T cells than in CD4+ T cells.

To sequence the TCRbeta CDR3 region, genomic DNA was isolated from the sorted cells. TCRbeta CDR3 regions were sequenced using the immunoSEQ Assay. This immuneACCESS table, as held by TCRdb, lists in-frame sequences with V and J called but not all clones. Of the missing ones, under half trace to an unresolved V gene in checked studies; the others have no known cause. The sample contains fewer than 75,000 clones, roughly 89% of them found a single time. Clones ranked in the top ten supply over 2.5% of the sample. The sequence is built from TRBV7-3 and TRBJ2-1, with the D gene not confidently named. The material was CD4+ or CD8+ T cells sorted from blood, obtained in a trial of the OX40 agonist ivuxolimab. The sequence came from an adult with an advanced solid tumor such as melanoma, head and neck, liver or kidney cancer. The bases read TGTGCCAGCAGCTTAGCCTCCCGGCTAGGGAACTACAATGAGCAGTTCTTC. Protein translation: CASSLASRLGNYNEQFF.